Listed below are T cell receptor beta chains from one sample, sequenced in a study of T cells in Graves' hyperthyroidism and ophthalmopathy. TCRdb re-derived calls from the multiplex PCR reads in MiXCR, one entry per CDR3 protein. The data show 500,000 to 650,000 distinct CDR3 sequences, 46% seen once. Sequenced sample: peripheral blood or thyroid tissue (not recorded which). These receptors all stem from an adult woman with Graves' disease, either hyperthyroidism or ophthalmopathy (not recorded which). Both conserved end residues are part of each CDR3. A D gene is named only where the DNA matches it firmly. Rows may omit the clone size; those that give it use once, few, many or a size class.

cdr3_nt cdr3_aa j_call clone_size d_call v_call cdr3_length
TGTGCCATCCTTGGGACACTGGGCTACGGCTACACCTTC CAILGTLGYGYTF TRBJ1-2 few - TRBV10-3 13
TGTGCCAGCAGTGAATCCGGGAGGCGGACCCAGTACTTC CASSESGRRTQYF TRBJ2-5 - TRBD2 TRBV2 13
TGTGCCAACAGGGCGGGGGACACTGAAGCTTTCTTT CANRAGDTEAFF TRBJ1-1 - - TRBV10-3 12
TGCAGTGCTAGAGGACTAGCGGGTTTCTTT CSARGLAGFF TRBJ1-1 few - TRBV20-1 10
TGTGCCAGCAGCCAAGCTATCTTCCCAGGGAACACTGAAGCTTTCTTT CASSQAIFPGNTEAFF TRBJ1-1 - - TRBV3-1 16
TGCAGCACAAGGGACAGGGGAATTGAAGCTTTCTTT CSTRDRGIEAFF TRBJ1-1 - TRBD1 TRBV29-1 12
TGTGCCAGCAGCTTAGTCCGGGGGACTGAAGCTCTCTTT CASSLVRGTEALF TRBJ1-1 few - TRBV7-9 13
TGTGCCACCAGCAGAGGATCAGGGGGCTACAATCAGCCCCAGCATTTT CATSRGSGGYNQPQHF TRBJ1-5 many TRBD1 TRBV15 16
TGTGCCAGCAGCTTAGGGGCAGGGGGACTTAATGAAAAACTGTTTTTT CASSLGAGGLNEKLFF TRBJ1-4 many TRBD1 TRBV7-9 16
TGTGCCAGCAGTGAATTTTCTACTCCAACAGCCCACTACGAGCAGTACTTC CASSEFSTPTAHYEQYF TRBJ2-7 - - TRBV12-3/TRBV12-4 17
TGTGCCAGCACCGCCTCGGGAAACACTGAAGCTTTCTTT CASTASGNTEAFF TRBJ1-1 - - TRBV7-9 13
TGTGCCAGCAACCCGGGACACAGAGGTCAGCCCCAGCATTTT CASNPGHRGQPQHF TRBJ1-5 many - TRBV4-2 14
TGCAGTGCTAGAGGCACGAGTGACTATGGCTACACCTTC CSARGTSDYGYTF TRBJ1-2 - - TRBV20-1 13
TGCAGTGCTATACAGGCAAGTAGCAATCAGCCCCTCCACTTT CSAIQASSNQPLHF TRBJ1-6 - - TRBV20-1 14
TGCAGCGTTCTAGGAAGCCAGGCCTACGAGCAGTACTTC CSVLGSQAYEQYF TRBJ2-7 few - TRBV29-1 13
TGTGCCAGCAGTCCAACTGACGGGGGACTAGCGAACTTC CASSPTDGGLANF TRBJ2-5 - TRBD2 TRBV6-1 13
TGTGCCAGTAGTATTGAACAGTTTCCTCAGCCCCAGCATTTT CASSIEQFPQPQHF TRBJ1-5 - - TRBV19 14
TGCGCCAGCAGCCCCGAGCGGGAGGAAGAGACCCAGTACTTC CASSPEREEETQYF TRBJ2-5 many TRBD2 TRBV4-1 14
TGCAGTGCCTCCTCGCCGGGGGCCGTGAATTCACCCCTCCACTTT CSASSPGAVNSPLHF TRBJ1-6 - - TRBV20-1 15
TGTGCCACCAGCAGAGTCAGGGGTACCGGGGAGCTGTCTTGG CATSRVRGTGELSW TRBJ2-2 - - TRBV15 14
TGTGCCAGCAGCGTAGGCCCGGGAACTTACGAAAAACTGTTTTTT CASSVGPGTYEKLFF TRBJ1-4 many - TRBV9 15
TGTGCCAGCAGTTTAAGAGCCACAGGGTATGGAAACACCATATATTTT CASSLRATGYGNTIYF TRBJ1-3 - - TRBV6-5 16
TGTGCCAGCACGTCCGGGACTAGCGAAACCGAGCAGTACTTC CASTSGTSETEQYF TRBJ2-7 - TRBD2 TRBV7-9 14
TGTGCCACCAGCAGCTACGGGACAGGCGAAACTAATGAAAAACTGTTTTTT CATSSYGTGETNEKLFF TRBJ1-4 few TRBD1 TRBV15 17
TGTGCCAGTCAGGACAGAAGGAACTCTGAAGCTTTCTTT CASQDRRNSEAFF TRBJ1-1 many - TRBV19 13
TGCAGCGTTACGACGGGGATGAACACTGAAGCTTTCTTT CSVTTGMNTEAFF TRBJ1-1 few - TRBV29-1 13
TGTGCCAGCAGACCAGGGTACACCTATGGCTACACCTTC CASRPGYTYGYTF TRBJ1-2 - - TRBV12-3/TRBV12-4 13